This T cell receptor (beta chain) was sequenced for a study of T cell responses to AZD1222 COVID-19 vaccine. Study-level background: Pooled in the analysis were second doses at about 4 or about 12 weeks.

Study conclusions and caveats: Baseline seropositivity occurred in only 5 to 7 AZD1222 recipients. Recipients of two AZD1222 doses showed rising Spike-specific TCR breadth and depth. Donors were largely white British and mainly female; clonal diversity was possibly underestimated.

With respect to this clone: The antigen is not known.

This CDR3 is built from 14 residues. The germline CDR1 and CDR2 sequences are MNHEY and SMNVEV (reference sequence). V lost 6 bases, J lost 1 base, and 4 bases stayed unmatched. Produced via immunoSEQ multiplex PCR; TCRdb's table is partial and in-frame only. The table shows 80,000 to 130,000 clones, with 85% to 90% occurring only once. The sequences come from peripheral blood, collected on day 0 of AZD1222 vaccination. J is TRBJ1-2 and V is TRBV27, with 8 bases matching TRBD1. This receptor was identified in an adult in good health. CDR3 residues: CASSRTGSNYGYTF. CDR3 DNA sequence: TGTGCCAGCAGCCGGACAGGGAGTAACTATGGCTACACCTTC.